The 8 T cell receptor beta chains in this list originate from one sample, sequenced in a study of blood T cell repertoires in COVID-19. Data came from immunoSEQ multiplex PCR; TCRdb stores just in-frame clones and leaves some out. The table includes some 180,000 clones, approximately 80% detected once. The source material was peripheral blood. The receptor set was obtained from a man aged 60-69 years with acute or convalescent COVID-19.

The V call is TRBV5-1, the J call TRBJ2-4; 12 bases map to TRBD2. V was clipped by 0 bases and J by 1 base; unmatched bases: 5. The CDR3 has 18 residues. Germline-derived CDR1 and CDR2 are SGHRS and YFSETQ. DNA for the CDR3: TGCGCCAGCAGCTTGGGGCTAGCGGGAGGGCCTGCCAAAAACATTCAGTACTTC. It is translated as CASSLGLAGGPAKNIQYF.

This clone was recorded once. The V and J genes are TRBV7-8 and TRBJ2-3; the D gene is possibly TRBD1 (5 bases). The ends were cut back, 5 bases at V and 7 bases at J, with 19 bases in the middle. CDR3 length equals 15 residues. Germline V gives CDR1 SGHVS, CDR2 FQNEAQ. CDR3 protein: CASSPYDSDENTQYF. In nucleotides, the CDR3 is TGTGCCAGCAGCCCCTATGACAGCGATGAAAATACGCAGTATTTT.

CDR3 sequence: CASSQEARGKGTDTQYF. CDR3 sequence (DNA): TGTGCCAGCAGCCAAGAGGCGCGGGGAAAAGGCACAGATACGCAGTATTTT. The chain recombines TRBV4-2 with TRBJ2-3, with D maybe TRBD2 (6 bases). Per germline, CDR1 LGHNA and CDR2 YNFKEQ. The CDR3 covers 17 residues. V was cut by 0 bases and J by 1 base, with 14 bases left in between.

The chain has TRBV24-1 and TRBJ2-7, with D unclear. Trimming took 4 bases from V and 2 from J, leaving 11 bases between them. The CDR3 loop spans 14 amino acids. Germline V gene lookup returns CDR1 KGHDR and CDR2 SFDVKD. CDR3 amino acids: CATSDSITAYEQYF. CDR3 sequence (DNA): TGTGCCACCAGTGACTCGATTACAGCCTACGAGCAGTACTTC.

This clone was seen just once. The chain carries TRBV5-1 and TRBJ1-5, with a weak D call TRBD1 (5 bases). Per germline, CDR1 SGHRS and CDR2 YFSETQ. The ends were cut back, 0 bases at V and 0 bases at J, with 7 bases in the middle. The CDR3 runs to 15 residues. The CDR3 sequence: CASSLEGNSNQPQHF. CDR3 DNA sequence: TGCGCCAGCAGCTTGGAGGGGAATAGCAATCAGCCCCAGCATTTT.

The rearrangement uses TRBV5-6 and TRBJ1-2; 8 positions agree with TRBD1. The germline gives CDR1 SGHDT, CDR2 YYEEEE. The CDR3 is 12 amino acids. Losses at the gene ends were 4 bases for V and 8 bases for J; bases not matched to a gene: 4. The CDR3 is CASSGQGQGYTF. The DNA for the CDR3 is TGTGCCAGCAGCGGACAGGGCCAAGGCTACACCTTC.

This clone appeared once. The chain employs TRBV6-5 and TRBJ2-3; TRBD2 agrees at 7 bases. The V gene's germline CDR1 is MNHEY and CDR2 SVGAGI. CDR3 size: 12 residues. Germline trimming cut 10 bases from V and 3 bases from J; bases unmatched to any gene: 4. The CDR3 reads CAIPGLTDTQYF. CDR3 bases: TGTGCCATCCCGGGACTAACAGATACGCAGTATTTT.

The chain carries TRBV9 and TRBJ1-1; D uncertain. The CDR3 runs to 15 residues. V was pared by 4 bases and J by 2 bases, with 15 bases between. The germline CDR1 and CDR2 sequences are SGDLS and YYNGEE. The CDR3 nucleotides are TGTGCCAGCAGCTCACTGGCGGGAAAAAACACTGAAGCTTTCTTT. Protein: CASSSLAGKNTEAFF.